One and the same sample provided the 24 T cell receptor beta chains below, sequenced in a study of T cell repertoires in ileal Crohn's disease. TCRdb's copy holds only in-frame clones and misses some; the assay was immunoSEQ multiplex PCR. The data contain roughly 2,500 clones, 75% to 85% of them singletons. Sample: ileal tissue. These receptors all come from an adult with Crohn's disease.

The sample holds one count of this clone. The chain couples TRBV18 to TRBJ1-6, with D unresolved. The ends were cut back, 0 bases at V and 7 bases at J, with 13 bases in the middle. Germline V gives CDR1 KGHSH, CDR2 LQKENI. The CDR3 totals 16 residues. Here the CDR3 DNA reads TGTGCCAGCTCACCACCGGGCACGACAATAAATTCACCCCTCCACTTT. Translated, it gives CASSPPGTTINSPLHF.

The chain is built from TRBV9 and TRBJ1-4; D is possibly TRBD1 (6 bases). CDR1 is SGDLS, CDR2 YYNGEE, per germline. V lost 3 bases and J lost 8, with 20 bases in between. The CDR3 is 16 residues long. In DNA, the CDR3 is TGTGCCAGCAGCGCAAGAGACAGGCCGATGGGAGAAAAACTGTTTTTT. Translating it yields CASSARDRPMGEKLFF.

The gene calls are TRBV28 and TRBJ1-1; no reliable D call. V lost 6 bases to trimming and J lost 5 bases, with 10 bases between them. There are 12 residues in the CDR3. Per germline, CDR1 MDHEN and CDR2 SYDVKM. This CDR3 reads CASSLRVTEAFF. DNA for the CDR3: TGTGCCAGCAGCTTACGAGTGACTGAAGCTTTCTTT.

This clone was seen only once. CDR3 in DNA: TGTGCCAGCAGGGGGCAGCGGGGGGGCCAGAGGACGCAGTATTTT. It yields the protein CASRGQRGGQRTQYF. The J gene is TRBJ2-3, the V gene TRBV28; 10 bases fit TRBD2. Germline V gene sequence: CDR1 MDHEN, CDR2 SYDVKM. J was trimmed by 9 bases and V by 6 bases; bases with no gene match: 12. The CDR3 has 15 amino acids.

V and J are TRBV4-2 and TRBJ2-7, with D perhaps matching TRBD2 (5 bases). In germline, CDR1 is LGHNA, CDR2 YNFKEQ. CDR3 length: 16 amino acids. V gave up 0 bases and J gave up 5 bases, with 17 bases separating them. CDR3 coding DNA: TGTGCCAGCAGCCAAGATGGAGCGGCTGTCGGCGACGAGCAGTACTTC. Translation gives CASSQDGAAVGDEQYF.

CDR3: CASSPQVGGGEAFF. The CDR3 DNA sequence: TGCGCCAGCAGTCCGCAGGTCGGCGGGGGCGAAGCTTTCTTT. The chain uses TRBV5-1 and TRBJ1-1, with D perhaps matching TRBD1 (6 bases). Deletions cut 5 bases from V and 8 bases from J, with 19 bases between. The CDR3 covers 14 residues. CDR1 is SGHRS, CDR2 YFSETQ, per germline.

The rearrangement uses TRBV10-3 and TRBJ2-7; the match to TRBD2 covers 9 bases. Germline V lookup: CDR1 ENHRY, CDR2 SYGVKD. The V gene end was trimmed by 6 bases and the J gene end by 0 bases; junction bases not matched to a gene: 6. There are 15 residues in the CDR3. In DNA, the CDR3 is TGTGCCATCAGGAAGACTAGCGGACTCTCCTACGAGCAGTACTTC. Its protein product is CAIRKTSGLSYEQYF.

J is TRBJ2-3 and V is TRBV5-6, with 9 bases aligning to TRBD2. Germline lookup yields CDR1 SGHDT and CDR2 YYEEEE. The CDR3 runs 16 residues. V shed 1 base, J shed 2 bases, and the junction held 5 bases outside the gene matches. CDR3 nucleotides: TGTGCCAGCAGCTTGAAAGCGGGGGGCCTCACAGATACGCAGTATTTT. Its protein product is CASSLKAGGLTDTQYF.

By sample share, this clone is large. The genes are TRBV30 and TRBJ2-1; 9 bases are shared with TRBD2. V lost 3 bases, J lost 3 bases, and 9 bases stayed unmatched. Germline assignment: CDR1 GTSNPN and CDR2 SVGIG (reference sequence). The CDR3 is 16 amino acids. For the CDR3, the DNA is TGTGCCTGGAGGGGACTTTCTAGCGGGGTCTACAATGAGCAGTTCTTC. Translation gives CAWRGLSSGVYNEQFF.

This clone was observed once. The rearrangement uses TRBV19 and TRBJ1-5; D perhaps matches TRBD1 (6 bases). This CDR3 has 12 residues. Germline V gene lookup returns CDR1 LNHDA and CDR2 SQIVND (reference sequence). V shed 5 bases and J shed 9 bases, with 11 bases lying between them. The CDR3 region has the DNA TGTGCCAGTAGTCCAGGGGCTACGCCCCAGCATTTT. This translates into CASSPGATPQHF.

V gene TRBV2 combines with J gene TRBJ2-3; D may be TRBD1 (5 bases). Germline CDR1 and CDR2: SNHLY and FYNNEI. Trimming left V 8 bases short and J 2 bases short, with 14 bases between. The CDR3 consists of 14 residues. Here the CDR3 reads CASLREFDTDTQYF. In DNA form, the CDR3 reads TGTGCCAGCCTCAGGGAATTTGACACAGATACGCAGTATTTT.

The chain combines TRBV7-5 with TRBJ2-1; TRBD1 was called by the table and not checked on the DNA. TRBV7-5 is a pseudogene segment. The CDR3 covers 15 residues. CDR3 bases: TGTGTCAGAAGCTTACGGGACAGGGTCTACAATGAGCAGTTCTTC. As protein: CVRSLRDRVYNEQFF.

The V and J genes are TRBV4-1 and TRBJ1-5; D ambiguous. CDR3 size: 15 residues. Between the trimmed V and J ends, which lost 0 bases and 7 bases, there was a span of 13 bases. Per germline, CDR1 MGHRA and CDR2 YSYEKL. The CDR3 loop reads CASSQDAGLGQPQHF. The CDR3 DNA sequence: TGCGCCAGCAGCCAAGATGCGGGTTTAGGACAGCCCCAGCATTTT.

The genes are TRBV30 and TRBJ1-1; no clear D gene. V was cut by 3 bases and J by 5 bases, with 7 bases left in between. Germline CDR1 GTSNPN, CDR2 SVGIG (reference sequence). The CDR3 totals 11 residues. The CDR3 sequence is CAWRRTTEAFF. Written as DNA, the CDR3 is TGTGCCTGGAGAAGAACTACTGAAGCTTTCTTT.

The sample holds a few counts of this clone. The chain joins TRBV5-1 to TRBJ2-3; D may be TRBD2 (5 bases). With 0 bases removed from V and 0 bases from J, the gap between germline ends came to 8 bases. Germline CDR1 is SGHRS and CDR2 is YFSETQ. The CDR3 runs 15 residues. The CDR3 DNA reads TGCGCCAGCAGCTTGGCATTAGCGAGCACAGATACGCAGTATTTT. It translates to CASSLALASTDTQYF.

J is TRBJ2-7 and V is TRBV5-4, with TRBD1 matching over 8 bases. The CDR3 extends over 15 amino acids. Trimming removed 5 bases from V and 5 bases from J; junction bases left unmatched: 12. Looked up from germline, CDR1 is SGHNT and CDR2 is YYREEE (reference sequence). The CDR3 region is CASRGQGSGHDEQYV. In DNA form, the CDR3 reads TGTGCCAGCAGAGGACAGGGAAGCGGGCACGACGAGCAGTACGTC.

On this clone itself: Compared with germline, one end of the junction differs, possibly owing to a read error. The V call is TRBV15, the J call TRBJ1-1; possibly TRBD1 for D (5 bases). Germline V gene lookup returns CDR1 LNHNV and CDR2 YYDKDF (reference sequence). The CDR3 has 13 amino acids. CDR3: CATSPEGNAEAFF. As DNA, the CDR3 is TGTGCCACCAGTCCGGAGGGGAACGCTGAAGCTTTCTTT.

This clone turned up a few times. CDR3 DNA sequence: TGCGCCAGCAACGTAGAAGCGGGAGGTCGCACAGATACGCAGTATTTT. It specifies CASNVEAGGRTDTQYF. This chain connects TRBV5-1 to TRBJ2-3; 9 bases fit TRBD2. V shed 6 bases and J 1 base; nucleotides not matched to a gene: 9. Germline loops: CDR1 SGHRS, CDR2 YFSETQ. This CDR3 has 16 residues. The variable domain in full, completed from reference TRBV5-1 and TRBJ2-3, reads KAGVTQTPRYLIKTRGQQVTLSCSPISGHRSVSWYQQTPGQGLQFLFEYFSETQRNKGNFPGRFSGRQFSNSRSEMNVSTLELGDSALYLCASNVEAGGRTDTQYFGPGTRLTVL.

The chain joins TRBV5-1 to TRBJ2-3, with 8 bases matching TRBD2. The CDR3 is 15 amino acids. Germline V gene lookup returns CDR1 SGHRS and CDR2 YFSETQ. The V gene end was trimmed by 4 bases and the J gene end by 4 bases; junction bases not matched to a gene: 8. The CDR3 DNA follows: TGCGCCAGCAGCAGACTAGCGTTTTCATCAGATACGCAGTATTTT. Its protein is CASSRLAFSSDTQYF. Full variable domain (remainder filled in from reference TRBV5-1 and TRBJ2-3): KAGVTQTPRYLIKTRGQQVTLSCSPISGHRSVSWYQQTPGQGLQFLFEYFSETQRNKGNFPGRFSGRQFSNSRSEMNVSTLELGDSALYLCASSRLAFSSDTQYFGPGTRLTVL.

This chain uses TRBV7-9 with TRBJ2-5; no definite D call. The CDR3 totals 12 residues. The V and J ends lost 2 bases and 9 bases respectively, with 10 bases between them. Germline V gives CDR1 SEHNR, CDR2 FQNEAQ (reference sequence). CDR3 DNA sequence: TGTGCCAGCAGCTTAACGGAGTTTCCCCAGTACTTC. This encodes CASSLTEFPQYF.

J is TRBJ1-2 and V is TRBV7-2; no firm D call. The V end was cut by 1 base, the J end by 7 bases, with 4 bases between. Germline V gene data show CDR1 as SGHTA and CDR2 as FQGNSA. CDR3 length: 11 amino acids. The CDR3 is CASSLGAGYTF. CDR3 nucleotides: TGTGCCAGCAGCTTAGGGGCTGGCTACACCTTC. Full variable domain (rest looked up from reference TRBV7-2 and TRBJ1-2): GAGVSQSPSNKVTEKGKDVELRCDPISGHTALYWYRQSLGQGLEFLIYFQGNSAPDKSGLPSDRFSAERTGGSVSTLTIQRTQQEDSAVYLCASSLGAGYTFGSGTRLTVV.

V is TRBV19 and J is TRBJ2-2, with TRBD2 matching over 8 bases. This CDR3 region has 14 residues. Unmatched junction bases numbered 6, after V lost 10 bases and J lost 2 bases. Germline assignment: CDR1 LNHDA and CDR2 SQIVND (reference sequence). The CDR3 sequence is CATRLAINTGELFF. CDR3 bases: TGTGCCACCCGACTAGCGATTAACACCGGGGAGCTGTTTTTT.

The chain links TRBV19 to TRBJ2-5; a weak D match, TRBD1 (5 bases). Trimming shortened V by 3 bases and J by 4 bases, and 15 bases separated the two germline ends. Germline V CDR1 and CDR2: LNHDA, SQIVND (reference sequence). This CDR3 spans 15 amino acids. The CDR3 region has the DNA TGTGCCAGTAGTATGCGCCAGGGCGGTATAGAGACCCAGTACTTC. Amino acids: CASSMRQGGIETQYF.

The V and J genes are TRBV27 and TRBJ1-5, with D unresolved. Germline values: CDR1 MNHEY, CDR2 SMNVEV (reference sequence). V was trimmed by 6 bases and J by 4 bases, leaving 16 bases between them. CDR3 length equals 15 residues. The CDR3 loop reads CASSAQQLLNQPQHF. CDR3 coding DNA: TGTGCCAGCAGCGCACAACAACTATTAAATCAGCCCCAGCATTTT.